This passage covers 28 T cell receptor beta chains from one sample sequenced in a study of regulatory T cells in long-lasting Graves disease. Regarding time point: newly diagnosed GD, antithyroid drugs for less than 3 months. From RNA extracted from PBMCs, the TCR library was made. Assembly of TCR beta libraries relied on iRepertoire HTBI primers together with Arm-PCR of CDR3 regions. MiXCR was run by TCRdb on the multiplex PCR reads, yielding one entry per CDR3 protein. The sample shows roughly 610,000 distinct CDR3 sequences, roughly a sixth of them seen only once. This same sample was also part of a study on T cells in Graves' hyperthyroidism and ophthalmopathy.

Sequencing was performed on peripheral blood mononuclear cells (PBMCs), taken at new diagnosis, from a patient treated with antithyroid drugs. Every receptor here comes from a man between 18 and 29 years old with Graves disease.

This clonotype was picked up a small number of times. This sequence joins TRBV19 and TRBJ1-1, with TRBD1 as a possible D gene (5 bases). The CDR3 totals 13 residues. From germline, CDR1 is LNHDA and CDR2 SQIVND (reference sequence). Trimming took off 6 bases at V and 2 bases at J, with 10 bases between the two ends. CDR3 DNA: TGTGCCAGTAGACCCAGGGAAAACACTGAAGCTTTCTTT. Residues: CASRPRENTEAFF. The full variable domain, completed using reference TRBV19 and TRBJ1-1, is DGGITQSPKYLFRKEGQNVTLSCEQNLNHDAMYWYRQDPGQGLRLIYYSQIVNDFQKGDIAEGYSVSREKKESFPLTVTSAQKNPTAFYLCASRPRENTEAFFGQGTRLTVV.

This CDR3 is CASSMASGHSGANVLTF. The CDR3 DNA follows: TGTGCCAGCAGTATGGCTAGCGGGCATTCTGGGGCCAACGTCCTGACTTTC. J is TRBJ2-6 and V is TRBV3-1; 8 nucleotides align to TRBD2. CDR3 length: 17 residues. CDR1 is LGHDT and CDR2 is YNNKEL in the germline V gene (reference sequence). V gave up 6 bases and J gave up 1 base; unmatched junction bases: 8.

J is TRBJ1-6 and V is TRBV6-2 or TRBV6-3; 7 bases fit TRBD1. This CDR3 comprises 15 residues. V shed 2 bases, J shed 14 bases, and the junction held 12 bases outside the gene matches. Germline loops: CDR1 MNHEY, CDR2 SVGEGT. The CDR3 sequence: CASSYVGTAKLSLHF. DNA for the CDR3: TGTGCCAGCAGTTACGTCGGGACAGCCAAGCTTTCCCTCCACTTT.

At least ten counts were recorded for this clonotype. The V call is TRBV28, the J call TRBJ2-7, with TRBD2 matching 10 bases. Germline assignment: CDR1 MDHEN and CDR2 SYDVKM. This CDR3 comprises 15 residues. The V and J ends lost 6 bases and 2 bases, in that order; junction bases with no gene match: 7. CDR3 amino acids: CASSSSGSQPYEQYF. The DNA for the CDR3 is TGTGCCAGCAGCTCTAGCGGGAGCCAACCCTACGAGCAGTACTTC. Filled out from reference TRBV28 and TRBJ2-7, the complete variable domain reads DVKVTQSSRYLVKRTGEKVFLECVQDMDHENMFWYRQDPGLGLRLIYFSYDVKMKEKGDIPEGYSVSREKKERFSLILESASTNQTSMYLCASSSSGSQPYEQYFGPGTRLTVT.

This rearrangement joins TRBV7-8 to TRBJ1-6; D possibly corresponds to TRBD1 (5 bases). Per germline, CDR1 SGHVS and CDR2 FQNEAQ. Trimming stripped 0 bases from V and 4 bases from J, with 10 bases between. The length of the CDR3 is 16 residues. The CDR3: CASSLARGVYNSPLHF. The DNA of the CDR3 is TGTGCCAGCAGCTTAGCCCGGGGGGTGTATAATTCACCCCTCCACTTT.

V usage is TRBV5-6 and J usage is TRBJ1-2; D may be TRBD1 (6 bases). Between the trimmed V and J ends, which lost 8 bases and 8 bases, there was a span of 16 bases. Looked up from germline, CDR1 is SGHDT and CDR2 is YYEEEE. The CDR3 sequence is 12 residues long. Here the CDR3 reads CASSGDSWGYTF. CDR3 DNA sequence: TGTGCCAGTTCAGGGGATTCTTGGGGCTACACCTTC.

The sample holds a few counts of this clonotype. V usage is TRBV7-9 and J usage is TRBJ2-7, with TRBD1 matching 10 bases. Germline trimming cut 6 bases from V and 5 bases from J; bases unmatched to any gene: 10. Looked up from germline, CDR1 is SEHNR and CDR2 is FQNEAQ (reference sequence). The CDR3 extends over 15 amino acids. The CDR3 bases are TGTGCCAGCAGGTCATATCGGGACAGGGGACACGAGCAGTACTTC. Encoded protein: CASRSYRDRGHEQYF. The full variable domain, its missing parts supplied by reference TRBV7-9 and TRBJ2-7, is DTGVSQNPRHKITKRGQNVTFRCDPISEHNRLYWYRQTLGQGPEFLTYFQNEAQLEKSRLLSDRFSAERPKGSFSTLEIQRTEQGDSAMYLCASRSYRDRGHEQYFGPGTRLTVT.

The table lists this clonotype with many counts. V gene TRBV5-1 combines with J gene TRBJ2-7; D possibly corresponds to TRBD1 (6 bases). V was trimmed by 0 bases and J by 5 bases, leaving 15 bases between them. The CDR3 extends over 15 amino acids. Germline V lookup: CDR1 SGHRS, CDR2 YFSETQ. This CDR3 is CASSLAGRGVDEQYF. CDR3 DNA: TGCGCCAGCAGCTTGGCGGGCAGGGGAGTCGACGAGCAGTACTTC. Full variable domain (remainder filled in from reference TRBV5-1 and TRBJ2-7): KAGVTQTPRYLIKTRGQQVTLSCSPISGHRSVSWYQQTPGQGLQFLFEYFSETQRNKGNFPGRFSGRQFSNSRSEMNVSTLELGDSALYLCASSLAGRGVDEQYFGPGTRLTVT.

The table lists this clonotype with a count of one. The V and J genes are TRBV12-3 or TRBV12-4 and TRBJ2-1; the D gene is possibly TRBD2 (6 bases). The CDR3 length is 14 residues. V was clipped by 5 bases and J by 1 base, with 9 bases between them. The CDR3 region has the DNA TGTGCCAGCAGTCATCGGGAGTCCTACAATGAGCAGTTCTTC. Translated, it gives CASSHRESYNEQFF.

This clonotype occurred a few times. The CDR3 loop reads CASSEVPRGGSYEQYF. DNA for the CDR3: TGTGCCAGCAGTGAAGTCCCACGCGGTGGCTCCTACGAGCAGTACTTC. The chain is built from TRBV6-2 or TRBV6-3 and TRBJ2-7; D remains unclear. The CDR3 has 16 residues. V lost 5 bases to trimming and J lost 0 bases, with 17 bases between them. The V gene's germline CDR1 is MNHEY and CDR2 SVGEGT.

In the case of this clonotype: A junction end diverges from the germline sequence, so it may reflect a read error. The chain employs TRBV20-1 and TRBJ2-7, with D possibly matching TRBD1 (6 bases). Germline CDR1 DFQATT, CDR2 SNEGSKA (reference sequence). The CDR3 has 13 amino acids. CDR3 nucleotides: TGCAGTGCTAGAGTAACAGGGTCCTACGAGCAGCACTTC. Its protein product is CSARVTGSYEQHF.

About this clonotype: This clone may be a read error of a much larger clone one base away. V gene TRBV5-1 combines with J gene TRBJ2-1, with TRBD1 as a possible D gene (5 bases). The CDR3 loop spans 15 amino acids. Germline V gene sequence: CDR1 SGHRS, CDR2 YFSETQ. The CDR3 here is CVSSLGQGDYNEQFF. CDR3 nucleotides: TGCGTCAGCAGCTTGGGCCAGGGCGACTACAATGAGCAGTTCTTC.

This clonotype was found a few times. The V gene is TRBV29-1, the J gene TRBJ2-5; 10 bases match TRBD1. The CDR3 length is 12 residues. From germline, CDR1 is SQVTM and CDR2 ANQGSEA. V shed 7 bases, J shed 4 bases, and the junction held 3 bases outside the gene matches. CDR3 in amino acids: CSGTGGIETQYF. The CDR3, as DNA: TGCAGCGGGACAGGGGGTATAGAGACCCAGTACTTC.

This clonotype was counted many times. The rearrangement joins TRBV6-2 or TRBV6-3 to TRBJ1-1, with 10 bases identical to TRBD1. Germline CDR1 MNHEY, CDR2 SVGEGT. CDR3 length: 15 residues. V was pared by 5 bases and J by 0 bases, with 3 bases of the junction left unmatched. Here the CDR3 reads CASSRDRGMNTEAFF. The DNA for the CDR3 is TGTGCCAGCAGTCGGGACAGGGGAATGAACACTGAAGCTTTCTTT.

In this sample, this clonotype turned up many times. This chain links TRBV18 with TRBJ2-7; tentatively, D is TRBD1 (5 bases). Germline CDR1 KGHSH, CDR2 LQKENI. The ends were cut back, 0 bases at V and 3 bases at J, with 9 bases in the middle. This CDR3 is built from 14 residues. CDR3 coding DNA: TGTGCCAGCTCACCACCGGGCAGGGTCTACGAGCAGTACTTC. This sequence encodes CASSPPGRVYEQYF.

A single count supports this clonotype. The genes are TRBV6-2 or TRBV6-3 and TRBJ2-7; no reliable D call. The germline gives CDR1 MNHEY, CDR2 SVGEGT. The CDR3 runs 15 residues. Trimming left V 9 bases short and J 0 bases short, with 18 bases between. The DNA for the CDR3 is TGTGCCAGTCAAGAACAGCCCACCAGCTCCTACGAGCAGTACTTC. Its protein product is CASQEQPTSSYEQYF.

A few counts support this clonotype. The V and J genes are TRBV6-4 and TRBJ1-6; TRBD1 aligns across 11 bases. Germline V CDR1 and CDR2: MRHNA, SNTAGT. CDR3 length: 15 amino acids. Trimming took 6 bases from V and 11 from J; bases not matched to a gene: 9. The CDR3 region is CASSPRGTGGTPLHF. CDR3 coding DNA: TGTGCCAGCAGCCCCCGGGGGACAGGGGGAACACCCCTCCACTTT.

This clonotype came up a few times. This rearrangement joins TRBV5-4 to TRBJ2-1; a possible D gene is TRBD2 (6 bases). Deletions cut 0 bases from V and 2 bases from J, with 12 bases between. Germline lookup yields CDR1 SGHNT and CDR2 YYREEE (reference sequence). CDR3 length: 16 residues. CDR3 residues: CASSLARRDTYNEQFF. CDR3 DNA: TGTGCCAGCAGCTTGGCGCGGCGGGATACCTACAATGAGCAGTTCTTC.

There are a few counts of this clonotype. V and J are TRBV25-1 and TRBJ2-3; D is uncertain. There are 13 residues in the CDR3. Germline V gene data show CDR1 as MGHDK and CDR2 as SYGVNS. The ends were cut back, 11 bases at V and 3 bases at J, with 15 bases in the middle. The CDR3 sequence: CAPRPGRTDTQYF. Here the CDR3 DNA reads TGTGCCCCCCGGCCGGGTAGGACAGATACGCAGTATTTT.

The rearrangement links TRBV2 to TRBJ2-7; the match to TRBD1 covers 8 bases. Germline trimming cut 7 bases from V and 6 bases from J; bases unmatched to any gene: 5. The CDR3 is made up of 12 amino acids. Germline CDR1 SNHLY, CDR2 FYNNEI. CDR3 DNA: TGTGCCAGCACCCGGACAGGGTTCGAGCAGTACTTC. It codes for CASTRTGFEQYF.

This clonotype was observed many times. The chain is built from TRBV7-6 and TRBJ2-7; the match to TRBD2 covers 8 bases. Germline V CDR1 and CDR2: SGHVS, FNYEAQ. V dropped 0 bases and J dropped 4; count of bases not matched to a gene: 8. The CDR3 loop spans 16 amino acids. Here the CDR3 reads CASSLAFQRETYEQYF. The CDR3 DNA is TGTGCCAGCAGCTTAGCATTCCAGCGGGAGACTTACGAGCAGTACTTC.

V gene TRBV27 combines with J gene TRBJ2-3; 10 bases match TRBD2. V shed 2 bases and J 8 bases; nucleotides not matched to a gene: 4. Germline-derived CDR1 and CDR2 are MNHEY and SMNVEV (reference sequence). This CDR3 has 14 residues. The CDR3, as DNA: TGTGCCAGCAGTTTAGAAATAGCGGGAGGTACGCAGTATTTT. It codes for CASSLEIAGGTQYF.

This chain uses TRBV27 with TRBJ1-2, with TRBD1 matching 9 bases. CDR1 is MNHEY and CDR2 is SMNVEV in the germline V gene (reference sequence). This CDR3 has 16 residues. The V gene end was trimmed by 6 bases and the J gene end by 4 bases; junction bases not matched to a gene: 12. The CDR3 spells CASRPEWGQGGYGYTF. DNA of the CDR3: TGTGCCAGCAGGCCAGAGTGGGGACAGGGAGGCTATGGCTACACCTTC.

This clonotype has ten or more counts. The gene calls are TRBV30 and TRBJ2-5; 7 bases line up with TRBD1. Unmatched junction bases numbered 18, after V lost 3 bases and J lost 2 bases. Germline lookup yields CDR1 GTSNPN and CDR2 SVGIG (reference sequence). This CDR3 is 18 amino acids long. The CDR3 is CAWRALAPFDRAQETQYF. The CDR3 coding sequence is TGTGCCTGGAGAGCCCTCGCCCCATTTGACAGGGCTCAAGAGACCCAGTACTTC.

A few counts support this clonotype. V is TRBV2 and J is TRBJ2-7; D tentatively fits TRBD1 or TRBD2 (5 bases each). Germline V CDR1 and CDR2: SNHLY, FYNNEI. Trimming removed 5 bases at V and 7 bases at J, with 15 bases between. CDR3 length: 13 amino acids. In DNA form, the CDR3 reads TGTGCCAGCAGTCGGGACGGTCCCTGGGAGCAGTACTTC. Protein sequence: CASSRDGPWEQYF.

A few counts support this clonotype. This chain connects TRBV19 to TRBJ1-2; D remains unclear. The CDR3 spans 11 residues. Trimming took 5 bases from V and 5 from J, leaving 6 bases between them. CDR1 is LNHDA, CDR2 SQIVND, per germline (reference sequence). CDR3: CASSVHYGYTF. In DNA, the CDR3 is TGTGCCAGTAGTGTACATTATGGCTACACCTTC.

This clonotype was found a few times. Just one base apart from a much larger clone, this may be a read error. The chain combines TRBV7-2 with TRBJ2-7; 7 bases align to TRBD1. CDR3 length equals 15 residues. The germline gives CDR1 SGHTA, CDR2 FQGNSA. CDR3 sequence (DNA): TGTGCCGGCAGCTCTGGGAGACAGGGAAGGAGCGAGCAGTACTTC. Translating it yields CAGSSGRQGRSEQYF.

This clonotype was detected many times. The V call is TRBV30, the J call TRBJ2-5; possible D gene TRBD1, 6 bases. CDR1 and CDR2 from the germline V gene are GTSNPN and SVGIG (reference sequence). This CDR3 region has 13 residues. Trimming removed 7 bases at V and 2 bases at J, with 14 bases between. CDR3: CASKQGIQETQYF. The CDR3 DNA sequence: TGTGCCTCGAAGCAGGGGATACAAGAGACCCAGTACTTC.